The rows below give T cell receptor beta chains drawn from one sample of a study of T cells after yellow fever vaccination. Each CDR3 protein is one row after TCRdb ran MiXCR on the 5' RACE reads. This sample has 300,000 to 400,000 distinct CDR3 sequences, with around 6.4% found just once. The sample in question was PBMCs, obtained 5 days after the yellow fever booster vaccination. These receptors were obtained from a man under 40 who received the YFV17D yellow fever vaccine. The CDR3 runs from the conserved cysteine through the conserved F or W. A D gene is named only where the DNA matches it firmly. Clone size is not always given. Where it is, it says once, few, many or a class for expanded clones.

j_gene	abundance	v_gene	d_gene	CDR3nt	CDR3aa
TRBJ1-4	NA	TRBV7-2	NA	TGTGCCAGCAGCTTAGTTCGAGGGGCAGGGGAAAAACTGTTTTTT	CASSLVRGAGEKLFF
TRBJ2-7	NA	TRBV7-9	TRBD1	TGTGCCAGCAGCCCCCTGGGACAGCCCCACGAGCAGTACTTC	CASSPLGQPHEQYF
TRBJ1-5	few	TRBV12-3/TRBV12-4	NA	TGTGCCAGCAGTCCAAAGGACATAAATCAGCCCCAGCATTTT	CASSPKDINQPQHF
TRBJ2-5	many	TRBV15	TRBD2	TGTGCCACCAGCAGAGATCTCTCGACTAGCGGGAGTCCCCAGTACTTC	CATSRDLSTSGSPQYF
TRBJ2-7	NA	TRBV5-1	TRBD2	TGCGCCAGCAGCTCGACCCTCCTGGCACAGGTCGGGAGGGCTCACGGGTCCTACGAGCAGTACTTC	CASSSTLLAQVGRAHGSYEQYF
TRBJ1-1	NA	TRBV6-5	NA	TGTACCAGCAGTTACAACCTGAGACAGCAGGGTGAAGCTTTCTTT	CTSSYNLRQQGEAFF
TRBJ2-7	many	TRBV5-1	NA	TGCGCCAGCAGCTTGCTCCATGGACAGCTAACTACCTACGAGCAGTACTTC	CASSLLHGQLTTYEQYF
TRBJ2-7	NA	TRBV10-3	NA	TGTGCCATCAGTGAGTACAGCACCGGGGAGCAGTACTTC	CAISEYSTGEQYF
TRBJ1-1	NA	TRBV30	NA	TGTGCCTGGAGTGTCGGAACGGATGCAACTTTCTTT	CAWSVGTDATFF
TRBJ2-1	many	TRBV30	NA	TGTGCCTGGAGTTATTCGAATGAGCAGTTCTTC	CAWSYSNEQFF
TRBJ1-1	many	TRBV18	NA	TGTGCCAGCTCACGAGGAGGGGGAACAACTGAAGCTTTCTTT	CASSRGGGTTEAFF
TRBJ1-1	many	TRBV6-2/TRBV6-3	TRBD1	TGTGCCAGCAGTTACGGGGGACAGGCTAACACTGAAGCTTTCTTT	CASSYGGQANTEAFF
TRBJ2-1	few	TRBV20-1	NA	TGCAGTGCTAGAGGGCGTTGGGGGGAGCAGTTCTTC	CSARGRWGEQFF
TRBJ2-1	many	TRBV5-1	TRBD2	TGCGCCAGCAGCACCGGGACTAGCGGGAGGGCCGTCGATGAGCAGTTCTTC	CASSTGTSGRAVDEQFF
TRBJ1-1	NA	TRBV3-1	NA	TGTGCCAGCAGCCAAGGTGGGGGGTCCGAAGCTTTCTTT	CASSQGGGSEAFF
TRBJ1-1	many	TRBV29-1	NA	TGCAGCGTTCATGGCAAGATGAACACTGAAGCTTTCTTT	CSVHGKMNTEAFF
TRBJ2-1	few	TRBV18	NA	TGTGCCAGCTCACCACCCACAGTTAGGTCCTACAATGAGCAGTTCTTC	CASSPPTVRSYNEQFF
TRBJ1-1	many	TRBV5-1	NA	TGCGCCAGCAGCGGGGGTCTCCGGGGCACTGAAGCTTTCTTT	CASSGGLRGTEAFF
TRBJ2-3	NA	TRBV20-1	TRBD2	TGCAGTGCTAGTTTAGCGGGAGCTAGCACAGATACGCAGTATTTT	CSASLAGASTDTQYF
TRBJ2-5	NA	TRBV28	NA	TGTGCCAGCAGGAAGAGGCCAGCGGTGCCAAATTCCAAAGAGACCCAGTACTTC	CASRKRPAVPNSKETQYF
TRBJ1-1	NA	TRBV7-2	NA	TGTGCCAGCAGCAAAGGTGGCGGGGGGGCCGCTGTAGCTTTCTTT	CASSKGGGGAAVAFF
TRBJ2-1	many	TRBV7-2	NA	TGTGCCAGCAGCTTGGCCGGGACATCCTCCTACAATGAGCAGTTCTTC	CASSLAGTSSYNEQFF
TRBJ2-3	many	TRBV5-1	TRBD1	TGCGCCAGCAGCATGGGACAGAGCACAGATACGCAGTATTTT	CASSMGQSTDTQYF
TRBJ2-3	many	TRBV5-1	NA	TGCGCCAGCAGCATAACAACAGATACGCAGTATTTT	CASSITTDTQYF
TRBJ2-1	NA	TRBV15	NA	TGTGCCACCAGCTCCCCCCCCAGTGAGCAGTTCTTC	CATSSPPSEQFF
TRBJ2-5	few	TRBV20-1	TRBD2	TGCAGTGCTAGAGCTCCTAGCGGGAGTCCAGAGACCCAGTACTTC	CSARAPSGSPETQYF
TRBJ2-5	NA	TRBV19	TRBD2	TGTGCCGGGGAGGGGAGCGGGAGGAAGACCCAGTACTTC	CAGEGSGRKTQYF
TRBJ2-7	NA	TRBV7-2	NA	TGTGCCAGCAGCTTTGGTAGCGAGTCTCCCTACGAGCAGTACTTC	CASSFGSESPYEQYF
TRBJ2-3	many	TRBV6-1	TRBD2	TGTGCCAGTCTAGCGGGAGCCACAGATACGCAGTATTTT	CASLAGATDTQYF
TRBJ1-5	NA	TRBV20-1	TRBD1	TGCAGTGCCTATTCTGTCCGGGACAGGGGTAATCAGCCCCAGCATTTT	CSAYSVRDRGNQPQHF